Listed below are T cell receptor beta chains from one sample, sequenced in a study of shared clonotypes between healthy human individuals. The repertoire was sequenced with immunoSEQ multiplex PCR; TCRdb's copy has only in-frame clones and lacks some. The sample has nearly 750,000 clones; 72% are singletons. Specimen: memory CD4+ T cells sorted from blood. These receptors came from a woman in her twenties or thirties in good health. The CDR3 runs from the conserved cysteine through the conserved F or W. The D gene is left open where the match is weak. Clone size, where shown, is once, few, many, or a class for clones that have expanded.

many,TRBD2,TRBJ2-5,TRBV5-1,TGCGCCAGCAGCTTGGTGCTAGCGGACCAAGAGACCCAGTACTTC,CASSLVLADQETQYF
NA,TRBD2,TRBJ2-1,TRBV2,TGTGCCAGCAGTGGAGGGACTAGCGGGAGCAATGAGCAGTTCTTC,CASSGGTSGSNEQFF
many,NA,TRBJ2-1,TRBV28,TGTGCCAGCAGTTTTGGTAGCTACAATGAGCAGTTCTTC,CASSFGSYNEQFF
NA,TRBD1,TRBJ2-7,TRBV11-2,TGTGCCAGCAGCCCGGACAGGGGTCCCTACGAGCAGTACTTC,CASSPDRGPYEQYF
NA,TRBD2,TRBJ2-7,TRBV7-9,TGTGCCAGCAGCTTAACTAGCGGGGCCGGTTCGGGCGAGCAGTACTTC,CASSLTSGAGSGEQYF
NA,NA,TRBJ2-1,TRBV11-2,TGTGCCAGCAGCTTAGAACTGAGCTCCTACAATGAGCAGTTCTTC,CASSLELSSYNEQFF
NA,TRBD2,TRBJ2-3,TRBV19,TGTGCCAGTAGTATCCAGCGGGGGTACACAGATACGCAGTATTTT,CASSIQRGYTDTQYF
NA,TRBD2,TRBJ2-7,TRBV9,TGTGCCAGCAGCTCGGGGGAGGGCGAGCAGTACTTC,CASSSGEGEQYF
NA,NA,TRBJ2-5,TRBV7-8,TGTGCCAGCAGCGGACAGAGGTCCGAGACCCAGTACTTC,CASSGQRSETQYF
many,NA,TRBJ2-7,TRBV5-4,TGTGCCAGCAGCTCCACCGGCGTTTCCTCCTACGAGCAGTACTTC,CASSSTGVSSYEQYF
NA,NA,TRBJ2-1,TRBV25-1,TGTGCCAGCAGTTGGTCAGGGGACAATGAGCAGTTCTTC,CASSWSGDNEQFF
NA,TRBD2,TRBJ2-7,TRBV4-1,TGCGCCAGCAGCCAAGGCCTAGCGGGCGATACCTACGAGCAGTACTTC,CASSQGLAGDTYEQYF
once,NA,TRBJ2-5,TRBV30,TGTGCCTGGAGTCTGAGGTTTGAGGAGACCCAGTACTTC,CAWSLRFEETQYF
NA,NA,TRBJ2-3,TRBV6-5,TGTGCCAGCAGGTACCCCCCGGGACGGAGGGGGAATACGCAGTATTTT,CASRYPPGRRGNTQYF
NA,NA,TRBJ2-4,TRBV5-4,TGTGCCAGCAGCTTAGGACAGAAACTAGCCAAAAACATTCAGTACTTC,CASSLGQKLAKNIQYF
NA,NA,TRBJ2-5,TRBV5-1,TGCGCCAGCAGCTTGAATGGGCTAGCTGAGACCCAGTACTTC,CASSLNGLAETQYF
NA,NA,TRBJ2-2,TRBV5-4,TGTGCCAGCACCCGGGACTCCGGGGAGCTGTTTTTT,CASTRDSGELFF
few,TRBD2,TRBJ2-7,TRBV10-3,TGTGCCATCAGTGGGACTAGCGGGAGGTACGAGCAGTACTTC,CAISGTSGRYEQYF
once,NA,TRBJ2-1,TRBV9,TGTGCCAGCAGCGTAGCTGTCCTAAGACATGAGCAGTTCTTC,CASSVAVLRHEQFF
NA,NA,TRBJ1-1,TRBV30,TGTGCCTGGAGTATTGGCCGGAAGAACACTGAAGCTTTCTTT,CAWSIGRKNTEAFF
NA,TRBD1,TRBJ1-6,TRBV2,TGTGCCAGCCAATTTACAGGGGGCGGATCACCCCTCCACTTT,CASQFTGGGSPLHF
NA,NA,TRBJ2-1,TRBV11-2,TGTGCCAGCAGCTTACAGGGTTACAATGAGCAGTTCTTC,CASSLQGYNEQFF
NA,NA,TRBJ1-4,TRBV6-1,TGTGCCAGCAGTGGCCAGGGCTTAGGAAAACTGTTTTTT,CASSGQGLGKLFF
once,TRBD2,TRBJ2-7,TRBV7-8,TGTGCCAGCAACAGTCTCGGAGCGGGAATCGGCGAGCAGTACTTC,CASNSLGAGIGEQYF
NA,NA,TRBJ1-4,TRBV27,TGTGCCAGCAGTGACGGGGGGGCAACTAATGAAAAACTGTTTTTT,CASSDGGATNEKLFF
few,TRBD2,TRBJ2-1,TRBV7-2,TGTGCCAGCAGTAGTAGCGGGAATGAGCAGTTCTTC,CASSSSGNEQFF
NA,TRBD2,TRBJ2-7,TRBV7-9,TGTGCCAGCAGCTTTACTAGCGGGAGGTTCTACGAGCAGTACTTC,CASSFTSGRFYEQYF
NA,TRBD2,TRBJ2-1,TRBV27,TGTGCCAGCAGCACACTAGCGGGAGTCAACAATGAGCAGTTCTTC,CASSTLAGVNNEQFF
many,TRBD1,TRBJ1-2,TRBV7-9,TGTGCCAGCAGCCCTAAAGGGACAGATAACTATGGCTACACCTTC,CASSPKGTDNYGYTF
once,NA,TRBJ1-2,TRBV19,TGTGCCAGCCAGGGGCTTGTTAACTATGGCTACACCTTC,CASQGLVNYGYTF
NA,TRBD2,TRBJ2-7,TRBV18,TGTGCCAGCTCACAGGGGACTAGCGGGGCCTACGAGCAGTACTTC,CASSQGTSGAYEQYF
NA,NA,TRBJ2-7,TRBV7-9,TGTGCCAGCAGCACGAACCCCACCCACCAGCAGTACTTC,CASSTNPTHQQYF
NA,TRBD2,TRBJ2-1,TRBV5-1,TGCGCCAGCAGCTCACTACCCGCGGGAGGAGGGTATAATGAGCAGTTCTTC,CASSSLPAGGGYNEQFF
NA,NA,TRBJ1-1,TRBV27,TGTGCCAGCAGTTTACAGGCAGGGCTGGGCACTGAAGCTTTCTTT,CASSLQAGLGTEAFF
NA,NA,TRBJ1-3,TRBV28,TGTGCCAGCAGCAGGGTGGGGGGCTCTGGAAACACCATATATTTT,CASSRVGGSGNTIYF
NA,TRBD2,TRBJ2-1,TRBV11-3,TGTGCCAGCAGCGCACTTAGCGGGAGTAATGAGCAGTTCTTC,CASSALSGSNEQFF
NA,TRBD2,TRBJ2-7,TRBV19,TGTGCCAGCGGGACTAGCGGAACCTACGAGCAGTACTTC,CASGTSGTYEQYF
many,TRBD2,TRBJ2-1,TRBV5-1,TGCGCCAGCAGCTTGGCTCTGATGGGGGGGTCCTACAATGAGCAGTTCTTC,CASSLALMGGSYNEQFF
NA,TRBD2,TRBJ2-1,TRBV11-2,TGTGCCAGCAGCTTAGGCTTTCTTGGTAGCGGGTACAATGAGCAGTTCTTC,CASSLGFLGSGYNEQFF
NA,TRBD2,TRBJ2-1,TRBV6-5,TGTGCCAGCAGCCGAAGCGGGAATTTGTACAATGAGCAGTTCTTC,CASSRSGNLYNEQFF
NA,TRBD1,TRBJ1-2,TRBV5-5,TGTGCCAGCAGCTTGGCCGGACAGGGGTACTATGGCTACACCTTC,CASSLAGQGYYGYTF
few,TRBD2,TRBJ2-2,TRBV11-2,TGTGCCAGCAGCTTAGGCGGGAGCCAGGCCGGGGAGCTGTTTTTT,CASSLGGSQAGELFF
few,NA,TRBJ1-5,TRBV30,TGTGCCTGGAGCGACGAGGCGAGGGCGGGCAATCAGCCCCAGCATTTT,CAWSDEARAGNQPQHF